This T cell receptor (beta chain) comes out of a study of control samples from healthy donors and cancer patients. Measured with immunoSEQ multiplex PCR; TCRdb has only the in-frame clones, and not every one. The sample lists 140,000 to 150,000 clones, more than 85% occurring once. Sequenced: blood. The TCR originated in a man aged 18 to 30 in good health.

The CDR3 DNA sequence: TGTGCCAGTAGTTGGTCGGGGGGGACAGGCGTCCTTCCCTCCTACGAGCAGTACTTC. Translated, it gives CASSWSGGTGVLPSYEQYF. The chain links TRBV19 to TRBJ2-7; D may match TRBD1 or TRBD2 (8 bases each). The CDR3 totals 19 residues. Trimming took off 5 bases at V and 0 bases at J, with 26 bases between the two ends. CDR1 and CDR2 from the germline V gene are LNHDA and SQIVND (reference sequence).